These 26 T cell receptor beta chains were sequenced from one sample in a study of breast tumors, draining lymph nodes, adjacent tissues. Breast cancer patients provided tissue from their axillary draining lymph nodes. A single record per CDR3 protein comes from TCRdb applying MiXCR to the multiplex PCR reads. Of 200,000 to 300,000 distinct CDR3 sequences listed, roughly 31% were seen once; the top ten hold about 1.2%. Sequenced sample: axillary lymph node tissue. The source of these receptors is a female donor with breast cancer. Some clones in this sample may be carry-over from other donors' samples.

This clonotype has a handful of counts. The chain combines TRBV7-3 with TRBJ1-4; D gene uncertain. V shed 3 bases and J shed 8 bases, with 10 bases lying between them. This CDR3 region has 13 residues. The germline V gene has CDR1 SGHTA and CDR2 FQGTGA. The CDR3 reads CASSLNLMEKLFF. CDR3 coding DNA: TGTGCCAGCAGCTTGAACCTGATGGAAAAACTGTTTTTT.

This clonotype was counted at least ten times. V and J are TRBV9 and TRBJ1-2; weak D call: TRBD1 (6 bases). In germline, CDR1 is SGDLS, CDR2 YYNGEE. Trimming shortened V by 0 bases and J by 4 bases, and 10 bases separated the two germline ends. The CDR3 extends over 14 amino acids. The chain's CDR3 is CASSVAQGTYGYTF. The DNA of the CDR3 is TGTGCCAGCAGCGTAGCTCAGGGGACCTATGGCTACACCTTC.

With regard to this clonotype: A much larger clone differs by one base, so this may be a read error. This sequence joins TRBV11-3 and TRBJ2-3; a possible D gene is TRBD2 (6 bases). V was trimmed by 7 bases and J by 0 bases, leaving 14 bases between them. CDR3 size: 15 residues. From germline, CDR1 is SGHNT and CDR2 YENEEA. CDR3 nucleotides: TGTGCCAGCAACCATGGCGGGATGAGCACAGATACGCAGTATTTT. Amino acid sequence: CASNHGGMSTDTQYF.

This clonotype showed up many times. The chain recombines TRBV11-2 with TRBJ1-3; the D gene is possibly TRBD1 (5 bases). Germline lookup yields CDR1 SGHAT and CDR2 FQNNGV. CDR3 length equals 15 residues. The V and J ends lost 2 bases and 1 base respectively, with 9 bases between them. CDR3: CASSLRGRSGNTIYF. The CDR3 DNA reads TGTGCCAGCAGCTTACGGGGACGGTCTGGAAACACCATATATTTT. The variable domain in full, completed from reference TRBV11-2 and TRBJ1-3, reads EAGVAQSPRYKIIEKRQSVAFWCNPISGHATLYWYQQILGQGPKLLIQFQNNGVVDDSQLPKDRFSAERLKGVDSTLKIQPAKLEDSAVYLCASSLRGRSGNTIYFGEGSWLTVV.

This clonotype was recorded at least ten times. The genes are TRBV5-1 and TRBJ2-5; a possible D gene is TRBD2 (5 bases). Looked up from germline, CDR1 is SGHRS and CDR2 is YFSETQ. V dropped 2 bases and J dropped 2 bases, with 13 bases sitting between them. The length of the CDR3 is 15 residues. The chain's CDR3 is CASSLPTTTQETQYF. CDR3 nucleotide sequence: TGCGCCAGCAGCTTACCGACGACTACTCAAGAGACCCAGTACTTC.

As concerns this clonotype: This may be a read error, as it is one base from a much larger clone. V and J are TRBV11-3 and TRBJ2-1; 9 nucleotides match TRBD2. Trimming removed 7 bases from V and 0 bases from J; junction bases left unmatched: 16. This CDR3 region has 19 residues. In germline, CDR1 is SGHNT, CDR2 YENEEA. The CDR3 nucleotides read TGTGCCAGCACCCTTATAGCGGGAGCACACGCGCGCTCCTACAATGAGCAGTTCTTC. Protein product: CASTLIAGAHARSYNEQFF.

For this clonotype: A clone one base away is much larger, so this may be a read error. This chain joins TRBV20-1 and TRBJ1-3, with D possibly TRBD1 on 5 matching bases. The CDR3 extends over 14 amino acids. CDR1 and CDR2 (germline): DFQATT, SNEGSKA (reference sequence). The DNA of the CDR3 is TGCAGTGCTAGCCAGACAGCGGCTGGAACCACCATATATTTT. Translated: CSASQTAAGTTIYF.

This clonotype was counted many times. V usage is TRBV4-3 and J usage is TRBJ2-3, with TRBD2 identical over 8 bases. Trimming at V came to 3 bases and at J to 4 bases, leaving 6 bases not matched to a gene. The length of the CDR3 is 15 residues. The germline V gene encodes CDR1 LGHNA and CDR2 YSLEER. The CDR3 reads CASSHTAGESDTQYF. The DNA for the CDR3 is TGCGCCAGCAGCCATACAGCGGGAGAATCAGATACGCAGTATTTT.

This clonotype was counted at least ten times. The gene calls are TRBV20-1 and TRBJ2-3; no firm D call. The germline V gene encodes CDR1 DFQATT and CDR2 SNEGSKA (reference sequence). V shed 3 bases and J shed 2 bases, with 9 bases lying between them. The CDR3 is made up of 13 amino acids. The CDR3: CSASMGNTDTQYF. The CDR3 DNA reads TGCAGTGCTAGTATGGGGAACACAGATACGCAGTATTTT.

Turning to this clonotype: It may be a read error: a sequence one base away is much more abundant. The V gene is TRBV5-1, the J gene TRBJ2-7, with 8 positions matching TRBD2. CDR1 SGHRS and CDR2 YFSETQ come from the germline V gene. The CDR3 consists of 16 residues. The CDR3 DNA follows: TGCGTCAGCAGCTTGGGGACAATGACTAGCGAGCACGAGCAGTACTTC. It is translated as CVSSLGTMTSEHEQYF.

This clonotype appeared many times. The gene calls are TRBV20-1 and TRBJ2-2, with 11 bases identical to TRBD1. Trimming took 6 bases from V and 4 from J; bases not matched to a gene: 4. The CDR3 runs 14 residues. CDR1 and CDR2 from the germline V gene are DFQATT and SNEGSKA (reference sequence). The CDR3 DNA reads as TGCAGTGCGCCAGGACAGGGGGCCACCGGGGAGCTGTTTTTT. It specifies CSAPGQGATGELFF.

In its sample, this clonotype was seen a few times. This may be a read error: a much more frequent sequence differs by one nucleotide. The chain recombines TRBV12-3 or TRBV12-4 with TRBJ2-7, with D tentatively TRBD1 or TRBD2 (5 bases each). V was clipped by 3 bases and J by 2 bases, with 11 bases between them. The CDR3 is 14 residues long. The CDR3: CASSFSGGTYEQYF. The CDR3 nucleotides are TGTGCCAGCAGTTTCAGTGGGGGAACCTACGAGCAGTACTTC.

This clonotype was seen repeatedly, ten times or more. CDR3 coding DNA: TGTGCCAGCAGCTTAGTTGACCAGGGCAATCAGCCCCAGCATTTT. Residues: CASSLVDQGNQPQHF. V is TRBV7-6 and J is TRBJ1-5; D call uncertain. The CDR3 contains 15 residues. V was pared by 1 base and J by 2 bases, with 9 bases between. From germline, CDR1 is SGHVS and CDR2 FNYEAQ.

The chain couples TRBV5-1 to TRBJ1-2, with 11 bases matching TRBD1. With V trimmed by 6 bases and J by 3 bases, 4 bases remained unmatched. The length of the CDR3 is 14 residues. Germline assignment: CDR1 SGHRS and CDR2 YFSETQ. CDR3 in amino acids: CASTRDRGDYGYTF. In nucleotides, the CDR3 is TGCGCCAGCACCCGGGACAGGGGGGACTATGGCTACACCTTC.

This clonotype was counted ten times or more. The rearrangement uses TRBV5-6 and TRBJ2-3; tentative D call: TRBD1 (7 bases). Germline CDR1 reads SGHDT; CDR2 reads YYEEEE. The germline V and J ends were trimmed by 4 bases and 6 bases, with 18 bases remaining between them. CDR3 length: 15 amino acids. The CDR3 reads CASSEIRGVGDTQYF. The CDR3, as DNA: TGTGCCAGCAGCGAGATCAGGGGGGTTGGGGATACGCAGTATTTT.

This clonotype was observed a handful of times. The chain links TRBV18 to TRBJ1-4, with D possibly being TRBD1 (6 bases). The V gene's germline CDR1 is KGHSH and CDR2 LQKENI. The CDR3 totals 14 residues. Deletions cut 5 bases from V and 5 bases from J, with 12 bases between. CDR3 loop: CASSGGDTNEKLFF. CDR3 nucleotides: TGTGCCAGCTCAGGAGGGGACACCAATGAAAAACTGTTTTTT.

This clonotype has ten or more counts. The rearrangement links TRBV20-1 to TRBJ2-2, with a tentative D call TRBD1 (6 bases). Germline assignment: CDR1 DFQATT and CDR2 SNEGSKA (reference sequence). CDR3 length: 16 amino acids. With 5 bases removed from V and 2 bases from J, the gap between germline ends came to 18 bases. CDR3 sequence (DNA): TGCAGTGCTCACCATACAGGGAGTTTTAACACCGGGGAGCTGTTTTTT. This gives the protein CSAHHTGSFNTGELFF.

The V gene is TRBV29-1, the J gene TRBJ1-5; 7 nucleotides agree with TRBD1. Germline V CDR1 and CDR2: SQVTM, ANQGSEA. The CDR3 covers 13 residues. CDR3 sequence (DNA): TGCAGTGCCGGGACAGCGCCAAATCAGCCCCAGCATTTT. Protein product: CSAGTAPNQPQHF.

As concerns this clonotype: The CDR3 end shows no conserved phenylalanine or tryptophan, and so a read error is likely. The DNA is omitted, as the CDR3 cannot be located on it reliably, and the CDR3 follows TCRdb's listing. V gene TRBV10-2 combines with J gene TRBJ2-2; TRBD1 is the table's D call, not checked against the DNA. The CDR3 numbers 15 amino acids, ends counted. Germline CDR1 is WSHSY and CDR2 is SAAADI. The CDR3 sequence: CASSVQGARTGELLS.

This clonotype was observed at least ten times. The chain uses TRBV20-1 and TRBJ2-5; 12 bases match TRBD2. V lost 5 bases to trimming and J lost 5 bases; unmatched junction nucleotides: 12. Germline values: CDR1 DFQATT, CDR2 SNEGSKA (reference sequence). CDR3 length: 16 amino acids. CDR3 nucleotide sequence: TGCAGTGCTGCCCGACTAGCGGGAGTCATGAGGGAGACCCAGTACTTC. Protein product: CSAARLAGVMRETQYF.

With regard to this clonotype: A read error may be the cause here, since a much bigger clone is one base away. This chain uses TRBV5-5 with TRBJ2-3, with D perhaps given as TRBD1 or TRBD2 (5 bases each). The germline V gene encodes CDR1 SGHKS and CDR2 YYEKEE (reference sequence). The CDR3 spans 16 residues. V lost 1 base to trimming and J lost 2 bases, with 14 bases between them. The CDR3, as DNA: TGTGCCAGCAGCTTGTTGGGTGAGGGGCACACAGATACGCAGTATTTT. Translation gives CASSLLGEGHTDTQYF.

This chain uses TRBV6-1 with TRBJ2-2; 8 positions agree with TRBD2. V lost 7 bases, J lost 6 bases, and 4 bases stayed unmatched. Per germline, CDR1 MNHNS and CDR2 SASEGT. CDR3 size: 13 residues. DNA of the CDR3: TGTGCCAGCACTGAGCGGGAGTCCGGGGAGCTGTTTTTT. Translation: CASTERESGELFF.

V is TRBV6-6 and J is TRBJ1-6; D is perhaps TRBD1 (6 bases). This CDR3 is 17 amino acids long. Trimming left V 0 bases short and J 10 bases short, with 19 bases between. From germline, CDR1 is MNHNY and CDR2 SVGAGI (reference sequence). The DNA for the CDR3 is TGTGCCAGCAGTTACTCGGGACAAACTAACCCGGGGTCACCCCTCCACTTT. Amino acid sequence: CASSYSGQTNPGSPLHF.

This clonotype was seen once. A much larger clone sits a single nucleotide away, making a read error possible. The V call is TRBV20-1, the J call TRBJ2-1; 8 bases map to TRBD2. The CDR3 has 13 residues. Per germline, CDR1 DFQATT and CDR2 SNEGSKA (reference sequence). With 5 bases clipped from V and 12 bases from J, the junction kept 12 bases outside the gene matches. The DNA of the CDR3 is TGCAGTGCTCCTCGGACTAGCACAGATGCGCAGTTCTTC. Its protein product is CSAPRTSTDAQFF.

This clonotype was seen ten or more times. This chain uses TRBV2 with TRBJ2-1; D may be TRBD1 or TRBD2 (5 bases each). Trimming shortened V by 4 bases and J by 1 base, and 17 bases separated the two germline ends. CDR1 is SNHLY, CDR2 FYNNEI, per germline. The CDR3 length is 17 residues. The chain's CDR3 is CASSAPGRELSYNEQFF. In nucleotides, the CDR3 is TGTGCCAGCAGTGCCCCAGGGAGAGAACTATCCTACAATGAGCAGTTCTTC.

This clonotype was detected many times. Here the CDR3 DNA reads TGCGCCAGCAGCTTGGTCGGGGACAACAATGAGCAGTTCTTC. It is translated as CASSLVGDNNEQFF. V usage is TRBV5-1 and J usage is TRBJ2-1; possible D gene TRBD1, 6 bases. The germline V gene encodes CDR1 SGHRS and CDR2 YFSETQ. V lost 0 bases and J 5 bases, leaving 9 bases between the germline ends. CDR3 size: 14 residues.